These 25 T cell receptor beta chains were sequenced from one sample in a study of T cells after yellow fever vaccination. One entry per CDR3 protein results from TCRdb running MiXCR on the 5' RACE reads. The table includes about 320,000 distinct CDR3 sequences, around 6.8% detected once. The source material was PBMCs, sampled around 45 days after the first yellow fever vaccination. The receptor set was obtained from a man aged 18-30 years who received the YFV17D yellow fever vaccine.

This clonotype was picked up a small number of times. This chain links TRBV20-1 with TRBJ1-1; D ambiguous. This CDR3 region has 13 residues. Germline CDR1 DFQATT, CDR2 SNEGSKA (reference sequence). V was cut by 0 bases and J by 1 base, with 6 bases left in between. CDR3 sequence (DNA): TGCAGTGCTAGAGATCGACAGAACACTGAAGCTTTCTTT. It is translated as CSARDRQNTEAFF.

This clonotype was recorded many times. This chain connects TRBV7-2 to TRBJ2-4, with D perhaps given as TRBD1 or TRBD2 (5 bases each). Germline V gives CDR1 SGHTA, CDR2 FQGNSA. The V end was cut by 5 bases, the J end by 8 bases, with 19 bases between. The CDR3 runs 15 residues. DNA for the CDR3: TGTGCCAGCAGCCCCCTTACGGGACCCTCAGACATTCAGTACTTC. Its translation: CASSPLTGPSDIQYF.

The rearrangement joins TRBV24-1 to TRBJ2-3; D is ambiguous. Deletions cut 2 bases from V and 6 bases from J, with 8 bases between. The germline CDR1 and CDR2 sequences are KGHDR and SFDVKD. This CDR3 contains 13 residues. The CDR3: CATSDSNEDTQYF. In DNA form, the CDR3 reads TGTGCCACCAGTGATTCCAATGAGGATACGCAGTATTTT.

This clonotype was detected many times. This chain links TRBV12-3 or TRBV12-4 with TRBJ2-1, with 7 bases aligning to TRBD2. CDR3 length: 13 amino acids. J was trimmed by 9 bases and V by 7 bases; bases with no gene match: 9. CDR3 sequence (DNA): TGTGCCAGCACCTTAGGTGGGGGGGGTGAGCAGTTCTTC. It codes for CASTLGGGGEQFF.

This chain links TRBV20-1 with TRBJ2-4; TRBD1 is a possible D gene (7 bases). The germline gives CDR1 DFQATT, CDR2 SNEGSKA (reference sequence). V lost 5 bases and J lost 0, with 14 bases in between. CDR3 size: 15 residues. In nucleotides, the CDR3 is TGCAGTGCTCTCCCAGGGGGGACAGCCAAAAACATTCAGTACTTC. This sequence encodes CSALPGGTAKNIQYF.

This clonotype was observed a few times. J is TRBJ2-1 and V is TRBV5-4; 7 bases agree with TRBD2. Unmatched junction bases numbered 13, after V lost 4 bases and J lost 3 bases. CDR1 and CDR2 (germline): SGHNT, YYREEE (reference sequence). The CDR3 extends over 17 amino acids. In DNA form, the CDR3 reads TGTGCCAGCAGCCCGCTTTTCCTTTCGGGGGGCTACAATGAGCAGTTCTTC. Protein: CASSPLFLSGGYNEQFF.

This chain uses TRBV10-1 with TRBJ2-4; D is unresolved. This CDR3 spans 14 amino acids. V was clipped by 2 bases and J by 2 bases, with 7 bases between them. Germline CDR1 WNHNN, CDR2 SYGVQD (reference sequence). The CDR3 loop is CASSEQGTKNIQYF. In DNA, the CDR3 is TGCGCCAGCAGTGAGCAAGGGACCAAAAACATTCAGTACTTC.

This clonotype has more than one count but fewer than ten. V and J are TRBV21-1 and TRBJ2-4; the table's TRBD1 call for D was not verified on the DNA. TRBV21-1 is a listed pseudogene. The CDR3 sequence is 16 residues long. The CDR3 loop reads CASRAGQGRAKNIQYF. CDR3 nucleotides: TGTGCCAGCAGAGCTGGACAGGGGCGGGCCAAAAACATTCAGTACTTC.

The J gene is TRBJ2-4, the V gene TRBV29-1, with D possibly matching TRBD2 (5 bases). Deletions cut 2 bases from V and 1 base from J, with 6 bases between. Looked up from germline, CDR1 is SQVTM and CDR2 is ANQGSEA. This CDR3 comprises 13 residues. The CDR3 region has the DNA TGCAGCGTTGAAACGGGGGCCAAAAACATTCAGTACTTC. This codes for CSVETGAKNIQYF.

This clonotype was seen only a few times. The chain carries TRBV12-3 or TRBV12-4 and TRBJ1-3; D is uncertain. Trimming removed 9 bases from V and 2 bases from J, with 5 bases in between. The length of the CDR3 is 11 residues. The CDR3 protein is CASTAGNTIYF. In DNA, the CDR3 is TGTGCCAGTACCGCTGGAAACACCATATATTTT.

In this sample, this clonotype turned up a few times. V and J are TRBV5-1 and TRBJ2-5; D may be TRBD1 (6 bases). The length of the CDR3 is 14 residues. The V end lost 0 bases, the J end lost 9 bases, and 15 bases lay between the germline ends. Germline V lookup: CDR1 SGHRS, CDR2 YFSETQ. CDR3 amino acids: CASSLEGSPGAQYF. The CDR3 coding sequence is TGCGCCAGCAGCTTGGAAGGCAGCCCAGGGGCCCAGTACTTC.

This clonotype showed up just a few times. V and J are TRBV7-2 and TRBJ2-3; the D is unclear. Looked up from germline, CDR1 is SGHTA and CDR2 is FQGNSA. The ends were cut back, 0 bases at V and 10 bases at J, with 8 bases in the middle. The CDR3 consists of 12 residues. CDR3 protein: CASSLASKAQYF. CDR3 nucleotides: TGTGCCAGCAGCTTAGCCTCTAAGGCGCAGTATTTT.

This clonotype has ten or more counts. The genes are TRBV5-1 and TRBJ1-1, with 7 bases identical to TRBD1. Germline V CDR1 and CDR2: SGHRS, YFSETQ. The V and J ends lost 2 bases and 4 bases, in that order; junction bases with no gene match: 5. CDR3 length equals 14 residues. The CDR3 region has the DNA TGCGCCAGCAGCTTAGGGGGCGACCTCACTGAAGCTTTCTTT. Protein product: CASSLGGDLTEAFF.

The rearrangement links TRBV10-3 to TRBJ2-1, with 9 bases fitting TRBD2. From germline, CDR1 is ENHRY and CDR2 SYGVKD. Germline trimming cut 4 bases from V and 0 bases from J; bases unmatched to any gene: 10. The CDR3 has 18 residues. The CDR3 sequence: CAISGAERRGGSYNEQFF. The CDR3 bases are TGTGCCATCAGTGGGGCCGAAAGGCGGGGGGGCTCCTACAATGAGCAGTTCTTC.

This clonotype was seen a few times. The chain links TRBV6-2 or TRBV6-3 to TRBJ2-7; 7 nucleotides line up with TRBD1. With V trimmed by 5 bases and J by 6 bases, 4 bases remained unmatched. Germline V lookup: CDR1 MNHEY, CDR2 SVGEGT. This CDR3 has 12 residues. The CDR3 sequence is CASSDRVIEQYV. The CDR3 coding sequence is TGTGCCAGCAGTGACAGGGTAATCGAGCAGTACGTC.

This clonotype was detected a few times. DNA for the CDR3: TGTGCCAGCAGCCCAGGACAGGGCCTCTACGAGCAGTACGTC. Translating it yields CASSPGQGLYEQYV. This rearrangement joins TRBV7-8 to TRBJ2-7; 8 nucleotides line up with TRBD1. Trimming removed 5 bases from V and 3 bases from J; junction bases left unmatched: 6. This CDR3 is built from 14 residues. Germline assignment: CDR1 SGHVS and CDR2 FQNEAQ.

This clonotype has ten or more counts. This chain links TRBV7-9 with TRBJ2-7; no clear D gene. This CDR3 contains 11 residues. Trimming took 5 bases from V and 3 from J, leaving 5 bases between them. Germline V gene sequence: CDR1 SEHNR, CDR2 FQNEAQ (reference sequence). The CDR3 DNA follows: TGTGCCAGCAGCCACAGCTACGAGCAGTACTTC. This translates into CASSHSYEQYF. Together with reference TRBV7-9 and TRBJ2-7, the CDR3 gives the full variable domain: DTGVSQNPRHKITKRGQNVTFRCDPISEHNRLYWYRQTLGQGPEFLTYFQNEAQLEKSRLLSDRFSAERPKGSFSTLEIQRTEQGDSAMYLCASSHSYEQYFGPGTRLTVT.

In its sample, this clonotype was seen a few times. The chain has TRBV12-3 or TRBV12-4 and TRBJ1-2; D is possibly TRBD1 (6 bases). V was pared by 6 bases and J by 0 bases, with 11 bases between. The CDR3 has 14 residues. This CDR3 reads CASRPGQSNYGYTF. CDR3 in DNA: TGTGCCAGCAGACCCGGACAGTCTAACTATGGCTACACCTTC.

In its sample, this clonotype was seen a few times. The chain combines TRBV5-1 with TRBJ2-7; tentative D call: TRBD2 (5 bases). CDR1 and CDR2 (germline): SGHRS, YFSETQ. CDR3 length: 18 residues. The germline V and J ends were trimmed by 4 bases and 3 bases, with 26 bases remaining between them. CDR3 sequence (DNA): TGCGCCAGCAGCCCGATATTAAAATGGACTCCCCCTCTCTACGAGCAGTACTTC. This translates into CASSPILKWTPPLYEQYF.

The chain employs TRBV10-3 and TRBJ2-7; D uncertain. Looked up from germline, CDR1 is ENHRY and CDR2 is SYGVKD. The CDR3 runs to 15 residues. Trimming removed 4 bases from V and 3 bases from J, with 16 bases in between. The CDR3 here is CAISGLGVGRYEQYF. CDR3 DNA sequence: TGTGCCATCAGTGGGTTGGGCGTTGGACGCTACGAGCAGTACTTC.

This clonotype was seen more than once but under ten times. V and J are TRBV7-9 and TRBJ2-1, with D unresolved. The length of the CDR3 is 11 residues. CDR1 SEHNR and CDR2 FQNEAQ come from the germline V gene (reference sequence). V was trimmed by 2 bases and J by 8 bases, leaving 4 bases between them. CDR3 sequence reads: CASSLFYEQFF. Written as DNA, the CDR3 is TGTGCCAGCAGCTTATTCTATGAGCAGTTCTTC.

Only a few counts were recorded for this clonotype. The chain combines TRBV30 with TRBJ2-7, with TRBD2 identical over 8 bases. The germline V gene encodes CDR1 GTSNPN and CDR2 SVGIG (reference sequence). The CDR3 covers 12 residues. After removal of 2 bases from V and 3 bases from J, the junction contained 0 bases not matched to a gene. Written as DNA, the CDR3 is TGTGCCTGGAGTAGCGGGGGCTACGAGCAGTACTTC. It translates to CAWSSGGYEQYF.

Ten or more counts support this clonotype. The V call is TRBV6-2 or TRBV6-3, the J call TRBJ2-2; D call uncertain. In germline, CDR1 is MNHEY, CDR2 SVGEGT. The CDR3 runs to 12 residues. Deletions cut 3 bases from V and 4 bases from J, with 3 bases between. As DNA, the CDR3 is TGTGCCAGCAGTTATCGCACCGGGGAGCTGTTTTTT. It codes for CASSYRTGELFF.

This clonotype has a handful of counts. In DNA form, the CDR3 reads TGTGCCAGCAGTTACCCGAGGGGGGAGACCCAGTACTTC. Translated, it gives CASSYPRGETQYF. V and J are TRBV6-5 and TRBJ2-5; a weak D match, TRBD1 (6 bases). In germline, CDR1 is MNHEY, CDR2 SVGAGI. Between the trimmed V and J ends, which lost 2 bases and 5 bases, there was a span of 9 bases. The CDR3 has 13 amino acids.

The chain has TRBV3-1 and TRBJ2-3, with 7 bases fitting TRBD2. The V segment lost 1 base and the J segment 6 bases; nucleotides outside the gene matches: 10. The length of the CDR3 is 16 residues. CDR1 and CDR2 from the germline V gene are LGHDT and YNNKEL (reference sequence). Here the CDR3 DNA reads TGTGCCAGCAGCCAAGTACGCCTAGCGGCCGGGGATACGCAGTATTTT. Translation: CASSQVRLAAGDTQYF.